These 23 T cell receptor beta chains originate from one sample sequenced in a study of beta chain features in type 1 diabetes. Expressed TCRB transcripts were sequenced because the entire RNA isolate underwent reverse transcription. Generated by immunoSEQ multiplex PCR, the TCRdb table keeps only in-frame clones and is missing some. The table lists 200,000 to 250,000 clones, 68% of them singletons. Specimen: naive CD4+ T cells from blood. The receptors come from a man aged 25-40 years in good health.

This sequence joins TRBV5-1 and TRBJ2-5; possible D gene TRBD2, 6 bases. This CDR3 contains 16 residues. V was clipped by 0 bases and J by 2 bases, with 14 bases between them. The germline V gene encodes CDR1 SGHRS and CDR2 YFSETQ. The CDR3 sequence is CASSLASPGAQETQYF. DNA of the CDR3: TGCGCCAGCAGCTTGGCCTCACCGGGAGCTCAAGAGACCCAGTACTTC.

V is TRBV11-1 and J is TRBJ2-5, with D tentatively TRBD1 (6 bases). The CDR3 is 13 residues long. The V and J ends lost 6 bases and 3 bases respectively, with 11 bases between them. The germline V gene has CDR1 SGHAT and CDR2 FQDESV (reference sequence). CDR3 loop: CASRTNREETQYF. The CDR3 DNA is TGTGCCAGCAGAACGAACAGGGAAGAGACCCAGTACTTC.

As regards this clone: Other DNA sequences in this sample translate to the same CDR3. The V and J genes are TRBV30 and TRBJ2-1; 9 nucleotides agree with TRBD2. V trimming: 0 bases; J trimming: 4 bases; junction bases outside the gene matches: 4. CDR3 length equals 15 residues. The V gene's germline CDR1 is GTSNPN and CDR2 SVGIG (reference sequence). The CDR3 here is CAWSVRAGGYNEQFF. The CDR3 DNA reads TGTGCCTGGAGTGTACGGGCGGGAGGGTACAATGAGCAGTTCTTC.

J is TRBJ2-3 and V is TRBV29-1; 8 nucleotides line up with TRBD1. This CDR3 comprises 13 residues. Germline trimming cut 4 bases from V and 5 bases from J; bases unmatched to any gene: 5. Germline loops: CDR1 SQVTM, CDR2 ANQGSEA. CDR3 residues: CSVGRGREDTQYF. The CDR3 coding sequence is TGCAGCGTTGGCAGGGGGCGTGAAGATACGCAGTATTTT.

V is TRBV30 and J is TRBJ1-2, with D possibly matching TRBD1 (5 bases). The CDR3 extends over 11 amino acids. Germline values: CDR1 GTSNPN, CDR2 SVGIG (reference sequence). The ends were cut back, 4 bases at V and 8 bases at J, with 11 bases in the middle. In DNA form, the CDR3 reads TGTGCCTGGAACCGGGGGGAAGGCTACACCTTC. Its translation: CAWNRGEGYTF.

The rearrangement joins TRBV15 to TRBJ1-2; weak D call: TRBD1 (5 bases). CDR3 length: 17 residues. V dropped 3 bases and J dropped 8 bases, with 25 bases sitting between them. Germline lookup yields CDR1 LNHNV and CDR2 YYDKDF (reference sequence). In nucleotides, the CDR3 is TGTGCCACCAGCAGTCGGAAAGGGGCAGAGAGCAAAGGCGGCTACACCTTC. Its translation is CATSSRKGAESKGGYTF.

This clone was seen only a few times. The chain carries TRBV29-1 and TRBJ1-1; the D gene is possibly TRBD1 (6 bases). Trimming removed 5 bases from V and 0 bases from J, with 10 bases in between. CDR3 size: 13 residues. Looked up from germline, CDR1 is SQVTM and CDR2 is ANQGSEA. For the CDR3, the DNA is TGCAGCGTTACAGGGAACATGAACACTGAAGCTTTCTTT. This codes for CSVTGNMNTEAFF. The complete variable domain, with remaining parts taken from reference TRBV29-1 and TRBJ1-1, reads SAVISQKPSRDICQRGTSLTIQCQVDSQVTMMFWYRQQPGQSLTLIATANQGSEATYESGFVIDKFPISRPNLTFSTLTVSNMSPEDSSIYLCSVTGNMNTEAFFGQGTRLTVV.

The chain employs TRBV19 and TRBJ2-1, with D possibly matching TRBD2 (5 bases). CDR3 length: 13 residues. V shed 0 bases and J shed 12 bases, with 12 bases lying between them. Germline lookup yields CDR1 LNHDA and CDR2 SQIVND (reference sequence). The CDR3 loop is CASSIDLRVVQFF. The CDR3 DNA is TGTGCCAGTAGTATAGATCTGAGGGTAGTGCAGTTCTTC.

The chain combines TRBV25-1 with TRBJ2-5; D is possibly TRBD2 (6 bases). Germline lookup yields CDR1 MGHDK and CDR2 SYGVNS. Trimming removed 3 bases at V and 5 bases at J, with 10 bases between. The CDR3 has 13 residues. The CDR3 here is CASSDGGRETQYF. The DNA for the CDR3 is TGTGCCAGCAGTGACGGGGGACGGGAGACCCAGTACTTC.

This clone was picked up one time. The chain joins TRBV18 to TRBJ2-6; D call uncertain. Germline V lookup: CDR1 KGHSH, CDR2 LQKENI. The CDR3 extends over 14 amino acids. The V gene lost 3 bases and the J gene lost 0 bases, with 3 bases spanning the gap. CDR3 DNA: TGTGCCAGCTCACCCAACTCTGGGGCCAACGTCCTGACTTTC. Encoded protein: CASSPNSGANVLTF.

The gene calls are TRBV29-1 and TRBJ2-7, with 9 bases that match TRBD2. Germline assignment: CDR1 SQVTM and CDR2 ANQGSEA. V lost 4 bases and J lost 6; bases outside the gene matches: 7. This CDR3 is 13 amino acids long. CDR3 amino acids: CSVGRLADREQYF. CDR3 nucleotide sequence: TGCAGCGTTGGGAGACTAGCGGATCGCGAGCAGTACTTC.

The V gene is TRBV7-2, the J gene TRBJ2-5; D is ambiguous. Germline loops: CDR1 SGHTA, CDR2 FQGNSA. V lost 1 base and J lost 0, with 6 bases in between. The CDR3 spans 14 residues. The CDR3 is CASSLDTNQETQYF. CDR3 bases: TGTGCCAGCAGCTTAGACACTAACCAAGAGACCCAGTACTTC.

This clone came up a few times. This chain connects TRBV7-9 to TRBJ2-1; no definite D call. Trimming cost V 3 bases and J 4 bases, with 4 bases left between them. The CDR3 totals 12 residues. The germline V gene has CDR1 SEHNR and CDR2 FQNEAQ (reference sequence). The CDR3 sequence: CASSLGYNEQFF. Here the CDR3 DNA reads TGTGCCAGCAGCTTGGGATACAATGAGCAGTTCTTC.

This chain connects TRBV7-9 to TRBJ1-5; D not certain. Between the trimmed V and J ends, which lost 8 bases and 5 bases, there was a span of 7 bases. CDR3 length: 11 amino acids. Germline V CDR1 and CDR2: SEHNR, FQNEAQ (reference sequence). The CDR3 loop reads CASGLHQPQHF. The CDR3 coding sequence is TGTGCCAGCGGTCTTCATCAGCCCCAGCATTTT.

Points on this clone: The sample contains more than one DNA sequence encoding this CDR3. The chain recombines TRBV30 with TRBJ2-1; perhaps TRBD1 as D (5 bases). CDR1 GTSNPN and CDR2 SVGIG come from the germline V gene (reference sequence). This CDR3 has 13 amino acids. With 4 bases removed from V and 2 bases from J, the gap between germline ends came to 9 bases. The CDR3: CAWTSGPYNEQFF. In DNA form, the CDR3 reads TGTGCCTGGACCTCAGGGCCCTACAATGAGCAGTTCTTC. The full variable domain, completed using reference TRBV30 and TRBJ2-1, is SQTIHQWPATLVQPVGSPLSLECTVEGTSNPNLYWYRQAAGRGLQLLFYSVGIGQISSEVPQNLSASRPQDRQFILSSKKLLLSDSGFYLCAWTSGPYNEQFFGPGTRLTVL.

The chain has TRBV4-3 and TRBJ2-1; maybe TRBD2 (6 bases). This CDR3 is built from 16 residues. The V end lost 3 bases, the J end lost 5 bases, and 17 bases lay between the germline ends. In germline, CDR1 is LGHNA, CDR2 YSLEER. In DNA form, the CDR3 reads TGCGCCAGCAGCCACAACTCCGGGAGTCGGAACAATGAGCAGTTCTTC. Protein: CASSHNSGSRNNEQFF.

The V and J genes are TRBV20-1 and TRBJ2-7; no firm D call. Trimming stripped 5 bases from V and 2 bases from J, with 4 bases between. This CDR3 has 10 amino acids. Germline V gene sequence: CDR1 DFQATT, CDR2 SNEGSKA (reference sequence). The CDR3 is CSAVAYEQYF. CDR3 in DNA: TGCAGTGCTGTCGCCTACGAGCAGTACTTC.

This chain uses TRBV6-1 with TRBJ2-5; the D is unclear. Germline values: CDR1 MNHNS, CDR2 SASEGT. The length of the CDR3 is 13 residues. Trimming left V 4 bases short and J 1 base short, with 7 bases between. The CDR3 region is CASSGFVQETQYF. CDR3 nucleotides: TGTGCCAGCAGTGGGTTCGTCCAAGAGACCCAGTACTTC.

This chain links TRBV2 with TRBJ1-5; D not certain. V lost 3 bases and J 12 bases, leaving 15 bases between the germline ends. The CDR3 is 13 amino acids. The germline V gene has CDR1 SNHLY and CDR2 FYNNEI. For the CDR3, the DNA is TGTGCCAGCAGTGAGGAGACGGCGAGTTACCAGCATTTT. Encoded protein: CASSEETASYQHF.

The rearrangement uses TRBV4-3 and TRBJ2-3; 9 bases agree with TRBD2. V lost 4 bases, J lost 3 bases, and 11 bases stayed unmatched. The length of the CDR3 is 17 residues. The germline V gene encodes CDR1 LGHNA and CDR2 YSLEER. The CDR3 coding sequence is TGCGCCAGCAGCCCCGGTCTCTCTAGCGGGATAACAGATACGCAGTATTTT. Protein product: CASSPGLSSGITDTQYF.

The chain joins TRBV15 to TRBJ2-3, with D tentatively TRBD2 (5 bases). The CDR3 sequence is 14 residues long. V shed 3 bases and J shed 5 bases, with 12 bases lying between them. Germline CDR1 LNHNV, CDR2 YYDKDF (reference sequence). The CDR3 protein is CATSRERGIDTQYF. In DNA, the CDR3 is TGTGCCACCAGCAGGGAGCGAGGGATAGATACGCAGTATTTT.

In regard to this clone: Other DNA sequences within the sample encode an identical CDR3. The V and J genes are TRBV2 and TRBJ2-3; D is unresolved. Germline CDR1 SNHLY, CDR2 FYNNEI. V was cut by 8 bases and J by 6 bases, with 9 bases left in between. The CDR3 extends over 11 amino acids. The CDR3 loop is CASSVSDTQYF. Written as DNA, the CDR3 is TGTGCCAGCTCGGTTAGCGATACGCAGTATTTT.

The J gene is TRBJ1-2, the V gene TRBV7-2; 7 bases map to TRBD1. Germline loops: CDR1 SGHTA, CDR2 FQGNSA. Trimming removed 4 bases from V and 6 bases from J; junction bases left unmatched: 5. CDR3 length: 13 amino acids. The CDR3 coding sequence is TGTGCCAGCAGCTCCCGACAGGGTAATGGCTACACCTTC. The encoded protein is CASSSRQGNGYTF.